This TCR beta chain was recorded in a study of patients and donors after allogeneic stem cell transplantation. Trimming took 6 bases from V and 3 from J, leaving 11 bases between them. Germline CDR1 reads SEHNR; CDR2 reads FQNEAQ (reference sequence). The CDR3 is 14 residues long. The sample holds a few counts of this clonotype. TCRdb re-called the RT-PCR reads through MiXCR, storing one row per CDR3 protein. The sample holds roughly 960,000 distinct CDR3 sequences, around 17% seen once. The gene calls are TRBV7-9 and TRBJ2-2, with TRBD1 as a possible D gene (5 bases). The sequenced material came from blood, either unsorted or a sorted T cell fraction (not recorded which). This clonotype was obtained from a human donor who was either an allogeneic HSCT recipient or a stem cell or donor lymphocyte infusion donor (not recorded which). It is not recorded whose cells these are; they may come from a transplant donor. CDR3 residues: CASRGLSDTGELFF. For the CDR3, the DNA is TGTGCCAGCAGGGGGCTCTCCGACACCGGGGAGCTGTTTTTT.